This T cell receptor beta chain came from a study of cytomegalovirus exposure and HLA in healthy donors. Study-level information: Earlier results showed 120 million or so unique TCR beta sequences derived from approximately 180 million T cells. There were around 390 genotyped donors. Of these, about 81% fell in the genetic ancestry cluster associated with self-reported Caucasian donors.

It was with 60 Vbeta and 13 Jbeta primers that the PCR ran. Clones were sequenced by immunoSEQ multiplex PCR, and TCRdb holds only the in-frame ones, with some missing. The sample has over 100,000 clones; around three quarters are singletons. CDR1 and CDR2 (germline): SEHNR, FQNEAQ (reference sequence). The V end lost 2 bases, the J end lost 6 bases, and 8 bases lay between the germline ends. This CDR3 is built from 12 residues. There were likely unrecorded immune exposures, though donors were nominally healthy when sampled. Study findings and constraints: In vitro work confirmed that a few CMV-associated chains recognize CMV antigens.

This clone appeared a single time. Its cognate antigen is unknown. This TCR derives from a woman aged 50 to 60 in good health and CMV-seropositive. Source material: PBMCs. This chain connects TRBV7-9 to TRBJ2-7; the D gene is possibly TRBD1 (5 bases). The CDR3 is CASSLLRGEQYF. For the CDR3, the DNA is TGTGCCAGCAGCTTACTTAGGGGCGAGCAGTACTTC.